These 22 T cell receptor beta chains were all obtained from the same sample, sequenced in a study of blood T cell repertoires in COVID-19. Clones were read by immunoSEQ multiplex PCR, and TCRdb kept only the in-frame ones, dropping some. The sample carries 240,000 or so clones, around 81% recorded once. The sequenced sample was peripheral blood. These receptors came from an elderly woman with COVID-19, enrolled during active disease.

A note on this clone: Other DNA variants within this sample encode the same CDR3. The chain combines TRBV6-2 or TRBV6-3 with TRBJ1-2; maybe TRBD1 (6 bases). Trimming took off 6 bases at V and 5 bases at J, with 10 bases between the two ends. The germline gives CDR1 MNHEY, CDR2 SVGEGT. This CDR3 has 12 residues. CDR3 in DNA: TGTGCCAGCAGCCAACAGGGTTATGGCTACACCTTC. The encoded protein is CASSQQGYGYTF.

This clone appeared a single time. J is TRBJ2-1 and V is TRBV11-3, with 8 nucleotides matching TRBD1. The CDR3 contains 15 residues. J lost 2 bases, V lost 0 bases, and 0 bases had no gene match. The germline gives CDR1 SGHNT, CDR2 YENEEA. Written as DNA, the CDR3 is TGTGCCAGCAGCTTAGACAGGGGGCCCTACAATGAGCAGTTCTTC. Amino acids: CASSLDRGPYNEQFF.

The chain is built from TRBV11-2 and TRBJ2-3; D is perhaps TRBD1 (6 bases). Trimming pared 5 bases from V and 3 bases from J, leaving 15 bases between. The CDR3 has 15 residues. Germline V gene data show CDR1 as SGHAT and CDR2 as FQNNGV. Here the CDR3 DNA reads TGTGCCAGCAGCCTGGGGGCGGTGGGAACAGATACGCAGTATTTT. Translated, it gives CASSLGAVGTDTQYF. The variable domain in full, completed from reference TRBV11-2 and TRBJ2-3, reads EAGVAQSPRYKIIEKRQSVAFWCNPISGHATLYWYQQILGQGPKLLIQFQNNGVVDDSQLPKDRFSAERLKGVDSTLKIQPAKLEDSAVYLCASSLGAVGTDTQYFGPGTRLTVL.

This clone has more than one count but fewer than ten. This CDR3 reads CASSSRGNHGYTF. In DNA form, the CDR3 reads TGTGCCAGCTCATCTAGGGGGAATCACGGCTACACCTTC. The chain carries TRBV18 and TRBJ1-2, with D maybe TRBD1 (6 bases). The V gene lost 5 bases and the J gene lost 8 bases, with 15 bases spanning the gap. Germline CDR1 and CDR2: KGHSH and LQKENI. CDR3 length: 13 amino acids.

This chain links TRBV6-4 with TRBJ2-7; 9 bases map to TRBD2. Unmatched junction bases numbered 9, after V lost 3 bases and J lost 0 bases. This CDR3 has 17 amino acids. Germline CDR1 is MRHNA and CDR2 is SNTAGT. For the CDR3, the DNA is TGTGCCAGCAGTGAAAAGGTAGGCGGGAGGGTCTCCTACGAGCAGTACTTC. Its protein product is CASSEKVGGRVSYEQYF.

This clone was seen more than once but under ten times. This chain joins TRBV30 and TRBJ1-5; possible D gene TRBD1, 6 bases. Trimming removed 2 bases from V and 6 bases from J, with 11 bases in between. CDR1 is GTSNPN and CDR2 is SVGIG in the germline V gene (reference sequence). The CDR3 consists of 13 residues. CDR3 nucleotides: TGTGCCTGGAGTCACAGGGTCGGTCAGCCCCAGCATTTT. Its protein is CAWSHRVGQPQHF.

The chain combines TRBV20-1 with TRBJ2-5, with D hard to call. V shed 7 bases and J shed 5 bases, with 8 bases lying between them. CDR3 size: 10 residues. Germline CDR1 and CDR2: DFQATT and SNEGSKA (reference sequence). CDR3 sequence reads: CSVGRETQYF. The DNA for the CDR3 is TGCAGTGTGGGCCGTGAGACCCAGTACTTC.

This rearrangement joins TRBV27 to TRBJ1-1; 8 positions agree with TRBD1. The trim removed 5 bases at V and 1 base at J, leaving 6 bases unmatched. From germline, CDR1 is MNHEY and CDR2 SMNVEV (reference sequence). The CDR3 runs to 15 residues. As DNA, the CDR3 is TGTGCCAGCAGTCCCCTTGGACAGGGGAACACTGAAGCTTTCTTT. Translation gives CASSPLGQGNTEAFF.

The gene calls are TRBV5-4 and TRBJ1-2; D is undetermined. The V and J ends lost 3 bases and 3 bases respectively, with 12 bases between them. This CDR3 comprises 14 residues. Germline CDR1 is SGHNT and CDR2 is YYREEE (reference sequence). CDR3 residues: CASSSQQRDYGYTF. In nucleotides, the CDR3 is TGTGCCAGCAGCTCTCAACAGAGGGACTATGGCTACACCTTC.

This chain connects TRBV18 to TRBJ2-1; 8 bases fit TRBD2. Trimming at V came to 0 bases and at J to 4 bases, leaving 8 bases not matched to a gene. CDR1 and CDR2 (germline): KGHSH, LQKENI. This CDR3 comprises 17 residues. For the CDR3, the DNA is TGTGCCAGCTCACCACCCCCATTAGCGGGACTGTACAATGAGCAGTTCTTC. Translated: CASSPPPLAGLYNEQFF.

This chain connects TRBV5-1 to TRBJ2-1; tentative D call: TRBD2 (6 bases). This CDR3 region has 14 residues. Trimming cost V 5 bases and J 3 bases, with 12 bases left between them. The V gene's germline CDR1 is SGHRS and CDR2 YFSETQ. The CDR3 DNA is TGCGCCAGCAGTTCCGGGACTTTCTACAATGAGCAGTTCTTC. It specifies CASSSGTFYNEQFF.

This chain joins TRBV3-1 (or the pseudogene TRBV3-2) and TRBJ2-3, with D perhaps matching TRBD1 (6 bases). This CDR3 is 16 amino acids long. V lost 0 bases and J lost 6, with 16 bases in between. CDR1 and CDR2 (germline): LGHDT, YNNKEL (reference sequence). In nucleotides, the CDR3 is TGTGCCAGCAGCCAAGAGTTGAAGGGGGATACGGATACGCAGTATTTT. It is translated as CASSQELKGDTDTQYF.

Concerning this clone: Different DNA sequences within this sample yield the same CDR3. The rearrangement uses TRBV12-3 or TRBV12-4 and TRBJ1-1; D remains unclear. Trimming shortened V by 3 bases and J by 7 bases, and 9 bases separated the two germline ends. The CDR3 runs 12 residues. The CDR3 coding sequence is TGTGCCAGCAGTTTCGGAGAAGGTGAAGCTTTCTTT. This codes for CASSFGEGEAFF.

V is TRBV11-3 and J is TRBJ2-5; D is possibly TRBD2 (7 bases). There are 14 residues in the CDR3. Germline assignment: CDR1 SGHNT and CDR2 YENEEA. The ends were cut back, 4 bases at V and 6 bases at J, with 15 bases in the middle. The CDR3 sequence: CASSSGGGSKTQYF. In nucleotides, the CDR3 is TGTGCCAGCAGCTCGGGGGGCGGGAGCAAGACCCAGTACTTC.

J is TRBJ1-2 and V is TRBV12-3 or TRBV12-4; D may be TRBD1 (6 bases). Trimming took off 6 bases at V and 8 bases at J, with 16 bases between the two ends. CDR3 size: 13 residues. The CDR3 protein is CASSRGGARGYTF. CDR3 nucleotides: TGTGCCAGCAGCCGAGGGGGGGCGCGGGGCTACACCTTC.

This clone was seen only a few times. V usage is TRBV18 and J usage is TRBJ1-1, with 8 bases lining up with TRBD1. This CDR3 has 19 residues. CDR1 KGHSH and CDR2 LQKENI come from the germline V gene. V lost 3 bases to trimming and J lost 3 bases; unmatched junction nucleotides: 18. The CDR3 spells CASSPLRVGQGGVHTEAFF. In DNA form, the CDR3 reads TGTGCCAGCTCACCGCTAAGGGTAGGACAGGGCGGAGTGCACACTGAAGCTTTCTTT.

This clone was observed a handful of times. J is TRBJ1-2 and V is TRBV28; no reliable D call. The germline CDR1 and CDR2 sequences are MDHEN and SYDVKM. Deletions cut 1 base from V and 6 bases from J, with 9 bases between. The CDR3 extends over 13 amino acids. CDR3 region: CASSLFEGDGYTF. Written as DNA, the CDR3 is TGTGCCAGCAGTTTATTCGAGGGCGATGGCTACACCTTC.

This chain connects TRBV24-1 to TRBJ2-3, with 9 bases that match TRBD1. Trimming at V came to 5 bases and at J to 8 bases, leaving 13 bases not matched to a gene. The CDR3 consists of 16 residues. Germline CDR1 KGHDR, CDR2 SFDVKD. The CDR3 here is CATSGPGQGLGATQYF. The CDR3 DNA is TGTGCCACCAGTGGCCCGGGACAGGGCTTGGGTGCTACGCAGTATTTT.

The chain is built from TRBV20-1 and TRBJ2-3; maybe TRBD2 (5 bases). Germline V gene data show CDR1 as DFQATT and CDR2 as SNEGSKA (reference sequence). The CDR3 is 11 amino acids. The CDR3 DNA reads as TGCAGAAGCGGTGACACAGATACGCAGTATTTT. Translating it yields CRSGDTDTQYF.

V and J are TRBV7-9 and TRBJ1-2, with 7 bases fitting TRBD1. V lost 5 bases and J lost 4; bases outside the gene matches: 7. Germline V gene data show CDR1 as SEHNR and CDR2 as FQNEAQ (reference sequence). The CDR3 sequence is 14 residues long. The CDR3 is CASSRQGAGYGYTF. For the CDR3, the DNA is TGTGCCAGCAGCCGACAGGGTGCGGGCTATGGCTACACCTTC.

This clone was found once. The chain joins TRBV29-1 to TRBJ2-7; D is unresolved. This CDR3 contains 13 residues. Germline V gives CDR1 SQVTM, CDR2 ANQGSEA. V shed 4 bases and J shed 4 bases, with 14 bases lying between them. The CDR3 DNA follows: TGCAGCGTTGCCAGCGAAACCTCATACGAGCAGTACTTC. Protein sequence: CSVASETSYEQYF.

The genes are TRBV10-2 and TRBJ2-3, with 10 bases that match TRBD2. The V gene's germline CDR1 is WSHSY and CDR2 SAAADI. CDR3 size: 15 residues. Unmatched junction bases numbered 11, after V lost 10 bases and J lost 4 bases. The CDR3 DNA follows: TGCGCCACGAAGCCTAGCGGGAGTGGTCCAGATACGCAGTATTTT. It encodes CATKPSGSGPDTQYF.